Below are 8 T cell receptor beta chains sequenced from a single sample in a study of identifying expanded T cells in peripheral blood. Some clones are missing from TCRdb's copy, which holds only in-frame ones; the method was immunoSEQ multiplex PCR. Among about 100,000 clones listed, around 89% were seen once. The sequenced sample consisted of blood. These receptors originate from a person aged 18 to 75 in good health.

V and J are TRBV21-1 and TRBJ1-4. TRBV21-1 is a documented pseudogene. The CDR3 contains 21 residues. The CDR3 region is CASSKSKNPGLGSPTNEKLFF. CDR3 DNA: TGTGCCAGCAGCAAATCCAAAAACCCTGGCCTGGGGTCCCCAACTAATGAAAAACTGTTTTTT.

The J gene is TRBJ2-4, the V gene TRBV6-5; 8 nucleotides line up with TRBD1. V trimming: 5 bases; J trimming: 1 base; junction bases outside the gene matches: 1. CDR3 length: 14 residues. The V gene's germline CDR1 is MNHEY and CDR2 SVGAGI. As DNA, the CDR3 is TGTGCCAGCAGTCAGGGGGCTGCCAAAAACATTCAGTACTTC. It specifies CASSQGAAKNIQYF.

The chain joins TRBV5-6 to TRBJ2-3; D may be TRBD1 or TRBD2 (5 bases each). The V end was cut by 4 bases, the J end by 5 bases, with 17 bases between. This CDR3 comprises 15 residues. Germline lookup yields CDR1 SGHDT and CDR2 YYEEEE. CDR3 sequence reads: CASSPTSVGEDTQYF. DNA of the CDR3: TGTGCCAGCAGCCCAACCTCCGTGGGGGAAGATACGCAGTATTTT.

This chain uses TRBV5-1 with TRBJ1-2, with a possible D match to TRBD1 (6 bases). V lost 0 bases, J lost 4 bases, and 13 bases lay in between. Per germline, CDR1 SGHRS and CDR2 YFSETQ. The CDR3 is 15 residues long. The CDR3 DNA is TGCGCCAGCAGCTTGGAGGGGCAGGGGCTCTATGGCTACACCTTC. It is translated as CASSLEGQGLYGYTF.

The chain uses TRBV10-3 and TRBJ2-7; tentatively, D is TRBD1 (6 bases). The CDR3 runs 13 residues. Germline V CDR1 and CDR2: ENHRY, SYGVKD. The V end was cut by 10 bases, the J end by 1 base, with 14 bases between. The CDR3 DNA reads as TGTGCCACCACACAGGGTACGTCCTACGAGCAGTACTTC. Translating gives CATTQGTSYEQYF.

The chain is built from TRBV6-4 and TRBJ2-7; 7 nucleotides line up with TRBD2. This CDR3 region has 14 residues. Germline V lookup: CDR1 MRHNA, CDR2 SNTAGT. V lost 9 bases and J lost 1; bases outside the gene matches: 9. CDR3 protein: CARPLGGRSYEQYF. The CDR3 DNA is TGTGCCAGACCCTTGGGAGGGAGGTCCTACGAGCAGTACTTC.

The rearrangement uses TRBV25-1 and TRBJ1-6; D is ambiguous. Germline V gene data show CDR1 as MGHDK and CDR2 as SYGVNS. The CDR3 runs 12 residues. Trimming removed 6 bases from V and 9 bases from J, with 9 bases in between. The CDR3: CASRPEGSPLHF. As DNA, the CDR3 is TGTGCCAGCAGACCGGAGGGTTCACCCCTCCACTTT.

The chain is built from TRBV12-5 and TRBJ2-5, with D possibly TRBD2 on 5 matching bases. Trimming pared 7 bases from V and 1 base from J, leaving 16 bases between. CDR1 LGHNT and CDR2 FRNRAP come from the germline V gene. The CDR3 is 15 residues long. The CDR3 reads CASVRTGSFQETQYF. DNA for the CDR3: TGTGCTAGTGTCCGAACTGGGAGTTTCCAAGAGACCCAGTACTTC.